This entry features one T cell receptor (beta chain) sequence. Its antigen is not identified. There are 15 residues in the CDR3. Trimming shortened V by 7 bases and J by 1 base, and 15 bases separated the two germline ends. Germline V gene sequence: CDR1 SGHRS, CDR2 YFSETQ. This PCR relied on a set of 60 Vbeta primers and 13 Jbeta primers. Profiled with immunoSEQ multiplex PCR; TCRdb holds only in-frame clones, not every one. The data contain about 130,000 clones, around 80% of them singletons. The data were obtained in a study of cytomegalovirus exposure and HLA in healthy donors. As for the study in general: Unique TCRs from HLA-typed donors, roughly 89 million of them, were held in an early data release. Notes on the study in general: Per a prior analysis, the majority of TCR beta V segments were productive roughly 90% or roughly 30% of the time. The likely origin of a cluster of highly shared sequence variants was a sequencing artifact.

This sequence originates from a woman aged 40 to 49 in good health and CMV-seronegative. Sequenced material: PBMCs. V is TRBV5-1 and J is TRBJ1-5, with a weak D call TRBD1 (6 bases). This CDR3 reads CASSPGEKSNQPQHF. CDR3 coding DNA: TGCGCCAGCTCGCCAGGGGAGAAGAGCAATCAGCCCCAGCATTTT.